This T cell receptor beta chain was documented in a study of blood T cell repertoires in COVID-19 (dated by TCRdb to the early 2020s). With respect to the entire study: Samples covering the acute and convalescent phases of COVID-19 were provided by collaborators in the United States, Italy and Spain. The prospective study material was composed of cDNA or gDNA derived from T cells, B-cell-depleted T cells, or PBMCs. The dataset comprised deeply sampled blood TCRbeta repertoires from subjects exposed to, actively infected with, or recovered from COVID-19. The repertoires were released in a freely available public database intended as a resource for research on the immune response to SARS-CoV-2. Samples were obtained from the ongoing ImmuneRACE study (first 160 participants) and from over 1,000 subjects provided by 6 global collaborators. Nearly every sample came with metadata listing a de-identified subject ID, COVID-19 status, age in years and sex. Where available, HLA class I and class II types were obtained from metadata supplied by the sample provider rather than from assay-based typing. Study-wide findings and limitations: The amount of clinical and demographic metadata varied by source and participant and was provided uncurated.

TCRbeta CDR3 regions were amplified from genomic DNA using the immunoSEQ Assay, a bias-controlled multiplex PCR. As for how the authors treated the data: The number of nucleated cells in each sample was estimated from the amplification of reference gene primers within the assay. To quantify the absolute abundance of each unique TCRbeta CDR3 rearrangement, sequence reads were collapsed and filtered. For each sample, productive Simpson clonality was calculated by taking the square root of Simpson's diversity index across productive rearrangements. The clones in this table, taken by TCRdb from immuneACCESS, are in-frame only. Not every clone is retained; where verified, under half of the shortfall comes from an unresolved V gene, and the cause of the rest is unknown. For V, J and clone size, that table is used; D and trimming come from the DNA. This sample is represented by just over 650,000 clones; 90% of them were singletons. Around 0.3% of the sample is held by the ten biggest clonotypes.

This clone was seen a single time. The antigen this receptor binds is unknown. Per-base quality was not reported, and no clone a single base away is much larger than it. Via the germline V gene, CDR1 is MGHRA and CDR2 YSYEKL. Trimming costs V 4 bases and J 3 bases, and their ends lie 9 bases apart. There are 14 amino acids in the CDR3, from cysteine to phenylalanine inclusive. Only the CDR3 region is kept as DNA, spanning 42 bases read in frame from base 1. The collaborating institutions used their own protocols to collect whole blood in K2EDTA tubes. For TCRbeta analysis, collaborators shipped samples in one of three forms: frozen whole blood, isolated PBMCs, or DNA extracted from either of those sample types.

Sequenced: peripheral blood. The rearrangement combines TRBV4-1 with TRBJ2-2, with the D gene not confidently named. The sequence derives from a woman under 30 with acute or convalescent COVID-19. The DNA reads TGCGCCAGCAGCCCCCGAGCTGACACCGGGGAGCTGTTTTTT. The resulting protein is CASSPRADTGELFF.